A selection of T cell receptor beta chains follows, all from one sample in a study of early T cells in non-severe SARS-CoV-2 infection. TCRdb itself ran the 5' RACE reads through MiXCR, one entry per CDR3 protein. The sample records 90,000 to 120,000 distinct CDR3 sequences, approximately 10% being singletons. The source material was whole blood. Receptor source: an adult who was a healthcare worker with PCR-confirmed SARS-CoV-2 infection or an uninfected control (not recorded which). CDR3s leave out the opening cysteine and the closing phenylalanine or tryptophan. Clone size appears in some rows only: once, few, many, or a class for an expanded clone.

v_gene	j_gene	abundance	CDR3aa
TRBV18	TRBJ2-1	-	ASSPSQGGRIRF
TRBV2	TRBJ2-1	few	ASSSGRGDNEQF
TRBV28	TRBJ2-1	-	ASSAGGNEQF
TRBV20-1	TRBJ2-1	-	SAQKEGSYNEQF
TRBV6-1	TRBJ2-3	few	ASSEARQVVPTDTQY
TRBV4-1	TRBJ2-1	few	ASSRGRTSGTNEQF
TRBV10-3	TRBJ2-1	-	AASVWGVPAVEQF
TRBV12-3/TRBV12-4	TRBJ2-1	-	ASSVLAGDPHEQF
TRBV5-1	TRBJ2-1	-	ASTPDSYNEQF
TRBV11-2	TRBJ2-3	many	ASRGPESTDTQY
TRBV10-3	TRBJ2-3	many	AISESPDTQY
TRBV19	TRBJ2-4	many	ASMGTSLVAKNIQY
TRBV6-5	TRBJ1-2	many	ASSPLAHYGYT
TRBV11-3	TRBJ2-5	many	ASSPRLGGTQY
TRBV3-1	TRBJ2-7	many	ASSQDRLPRREQY
TRBV5-1	TRBJ2-7	few	ASSLQGNHHEQY
TRBV11-2	TRBJ2-7	-	ASGLHYEQY
TRBV27	TRBJ1-5	-	ASSLAAGSNQPQH
TRBV20-1	TRBJ2-7	many	SARAGAYEQY
TRBV28	TRBJ1-1	-	ASSLVGVHTEAF
TRBV6-1	TRBJ2-3	-	ASSLRRPPGADTQY
TRBV11-3	TRBJ2-3	-	ASSLSSGISDTQY
TRBV20-1	TRBJ2-3	-	SARGYPAGRVDTQY
TRBV4-3	TRBJ2-5	many	ASSQDRGTQY
TRBV28	TRBJ2-5	few	ASSLTGVKTQY
TRBV28	TRBJ2-7	few	ASSLRGGASAREQY